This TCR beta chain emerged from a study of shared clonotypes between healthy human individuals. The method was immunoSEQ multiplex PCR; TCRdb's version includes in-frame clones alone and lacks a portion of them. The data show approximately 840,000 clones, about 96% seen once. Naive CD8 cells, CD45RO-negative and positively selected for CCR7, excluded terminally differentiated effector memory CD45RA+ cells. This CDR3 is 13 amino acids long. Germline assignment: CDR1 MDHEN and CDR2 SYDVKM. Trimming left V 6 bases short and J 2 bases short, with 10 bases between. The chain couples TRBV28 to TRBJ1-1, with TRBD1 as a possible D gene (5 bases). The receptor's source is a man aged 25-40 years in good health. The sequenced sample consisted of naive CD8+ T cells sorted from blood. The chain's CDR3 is CASSAGLNTEAFF. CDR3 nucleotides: TGTGCCAGCAGCGCGGGACTCAACACTGAAGCTTTCTTT.